Below are 30 T cell receptor beta chains sequenced from a single sample in a study of neoadjuvant anti-PD-1 for oral cavity cancer. TCRdb's table, derived via immunoSEQ multiplex PCR, lists solely in-frame clones and lacks some. The sample consists of some 14,000 clones, about 67% of them appearing once. This specimen consisted of PBMCs, obtained before nivolumab (anti-PD-1) treatment. The receptors shown here come from a person between 35 and 79 years old with oral cavity squamous cell carcinoma.

Only a few counts were recorded for this clone. V usage is TRBV5-4 and J usage is TRBJ2-1; 10 positions match TRBD1. Germline V gene lookup returns CDR1 SGHNT and CDR2 YYREEE (reference sequence). The CDR3 is 15 amino acids. V trimming: 5 bases; J trimming: 3 bases; junction bases outside the gene matches: 5. The CDR3 region has the DNA TGTGCCAGCAGTTCCGGGACAGGGGTCTACAATGAGCAGTTCTTC. Translated: CASSSGTGVYNEQFF.

The rearrangement joins TRBV29-1 to TRBJ1-2; D unclear. Germline assignment: CDR1 SQVTM and CDR2 ANQGSEA. V lost 3 bases, J lost 4 bases, and 12 bases lay in between. The CDR3 totals 13 residues. CDR3 in DNA: TGCAGCGTTGATGAAGGAACTCTCTATGGCTACACCTTC. Translated, it gives CSVDEGTLYGYTF.

This chain uses TRBV7-2 with TRBJ1-1; D uncertain. Germline assignment: CDR1 SGHTA and CDR2 FQGNSA. The V and J ends lost 3 bases and 4 bases respectively, with 6 bases between them. This CDR3 has 12 amino acids. The CDR3 region is CASSFEATEAFF. CDR3 DNA: TGTGCCAGCAGCTTCGAGGCCACTGAAGCTTTCTTT.

This clone was seen just once. The chain has TRBV30 and TRBJ1-6; tentatively, D is TRBD1 (6 bases). The V gene lost 2 bases and the J gene lost 9 bases, with 17 bases spanning the gap. The CDR3 contains 15 residues. Germline V lookup: CDR1 GTSNPN, CDR2 SVGIG (reference sequence). This CDR3 is CAWSREGGSRSPLHF. The CDR3 nucleotides are TGTGCCTGGAGTCGTGAGGGGGGTTCACGTTCACCCCTCCACTTT.

The chain couples TRBV6-6 to TRBJ1-1, with 7 bases aligning to TRBD1. This CDR3 is built from 14 residues. Trimming cost V 4 bases and J 6 bases; bases outside gene matches: 8. Germline CDR1 and CDR2: MNHNY and SVGAGI (reference sequence). The CDR3 reads CASSWGQRGAEAFF. CDR3 bases: TGTGCCAGCAGTTGGGGACAGAGGGGAGCTGAAGCTTTCTTT.

This clone has just a few counts. This chain joins TRBV18 and TRBJ2-3; maybe TRBD2 (6 bases). The CDR3 length is 14 residues. The germline CDR1 and CDR2 sequences are KGHSH and LQKENI. V gave up 5 bases and J gave up 2 bases, with 11 bases separating them. CDR3 nucleotides: TGTGCCAGCTCAGGCGGAGGGCCCACAGATACGCAGTATTTT. Protein: CASSGGGPTDTQYF.

This clone has more than one count but fewer than ten. The chain has TRBV5-1 and TRBJ1-1, with no clear D. Trimming removed 4 bases from V and 1 base from J, with 17 bases in between. In germline, CDR1 is SGHRS, CDR2 YFSETQ. The CDR3 is made up of 16 amino acids. CDR3 DNA sequence: TGCGCCAGCAGCAGCGTCCCACGGGTGAGGAACACTGAAGCTTTCTTT. It specifies CASSSVPRVRNTEAFF. Combining the CDR3 with reference TRBV5-1 and TRBJ1-1 gives the whole variable domain KAGVTQTPRYLIKTRGQQVTLSCSPISGHRSVSWYQQTPGQGLQFLFEYFSETQRNKGNFPGRFSGRQFSNSRSEMNVSTLELGDSALYLCASSSVPRVRNTEAFFGQGTRLTVV.

The chain links TRBV27 to TRBJ1-3; D gene unclear. Germline V lookup: CDR1 MNHEY, CDR2 SMNVEV (reference sequence). V was clipped by 7 bases and J by 4 bases, with 14 bases between them. CDR3 length equals 14 residues. The CDR3 region has the DNA TGTGCCAGCAAGGCATGGAGGGCCGGAAACACCATATATTTT. Amino acid sequence: CASKAWRAGNTIYF.

This chain joins TRBV5-1 and TRBJ1-3; TRBD1 is a possible D gene (6 bases). The CDR3 loop spans 18 amino acids. Germline V gene lookup returns CDR1 SGHRS and CDR2 YFSETQ. The V end lost 0 bases, the J end lost 0 bases, and 16 bases lay between the germline ends. The CDR3 DNA follows: TGCGCCAGCAGCTTGGTGGCGGGGGCGACCACCTCTGGAAACACCATATATTTT. Protein sequence: CASSLVAGATTSGNTIYF.

This rearrangement joins TRBV5-4 to TRBJ2-1; 7 nucleotides match TRBD1. The V gene end was trimmed by 1 base and the J gene end by 8 bases; junction bases not matched to a gene: 9. The CDR3 is made up of 15 amino acids. CDR1 SGHNT and CDR2 YYREEE come from the germline V gene (reference sequence). The CDR3 reads CASSLKDRIGHEQFF. As DNA, the CDR3 is TGTGCCAGCAGCTTGAAGGACAGGATTGGCCATGAGCAGTTCTTC.

This clone came up a few times. The V and J genes are TRBV18 and TRBJ2-5; maybe TRBD1 (6 bases). Germline values: CDR1 KGHSH, CDR2 LQKENI. Between the trimmed V and J ends, which lost 4 bases and 1 base, there was a span of 19 bases. This CDR3 has 17 residues. In DNA, the CDR3 is TGTGCCAGCTCACGGGCAACTGAGGGGGTACGCCAAGAGACCCAGTACTTC. Its translation is CASSRATEGVRQETQYF. Full variable domain (rest looked up from reference TRBV18 and TRBJ2-5): NAGVMQNPRHLVRRRGQEARLRCSPMKGHSHVYWYRQLPEEGLKFMVYLQKENIIDESGMPKERFSAEFPKEGPSILRIQQVVRGDSAAYFCASSRATEGVRQETQYFGPGTRLLVL.

The V call is TRBV30, the J call TRBJ2-7, with D perhaps TRBD2 (5 bases). Trimming pared 3 bases from V and 2 bases from J, leaving 17 bases between. The CDR3 has 15 residues. Germline-derived CDR1 and CDR2 are GTSNPN and SVGIG (reference sequence). CDR3 amino acids: CAWSARGRATYEQYF. The CDR3 nucleotides are TGTGCCTGGAGCGCACGGGGAAGGGCTACCTACGAGCAGTACTTC.

The gene calls are TRBV27 and TRBJ1-4, with 7 bases aligning to TRBD1. Germline V gene data show CDR1 as MNHEY and CDR2 as SMNVEV (reference sequence). The CDR3 loop spans 14 amino acids. Unmatched junction bases numbered 9, after V lost 6 bases and J lost 8 bases. CDR3 residues: CASRSTGLGEKLFF. CDR3 nucleotide sequence: TGTGCCAGCAGGTCGACAGGGTTGGGCGAAAAACTGTTTTTT.

This chain uses TRBV12-5 with TRBJ1-2, with D unclear. This CDR3 region has 13 residues. Germline V gene lookup returns CDR1 LGHNT and CDR2 FRNRAP. The ends were cut back, 4 bases at V and 2 bases at J, with 8 bases in the middle. The CDR3 region has the DNA TGTGCTAGTGGTTCGAGACAAAACTATGGCTACACCTTC. Amino acids: CASGSRQNYGYTF.

The chain joins TRBV5-1 to TRBJ1-2; TRBD1 aligns across 10 bases. V lost 4 bases to trimming and J lost 7 bases; unmatched junction nucleotides: 7. The germline gives CDR1 SGHRS, CDR2 YFSETQ. This CDR3 has 14 amino acids. CDR3 residues: CASSPDRGQSGYTF. CDR3 DNA sequence: TGCGCCAGCAGCCCAGACAGGGGGCAAAGTGGCTACACCTTC. Complete variable domain (other parts from reference TRBV5-1 and TRBJ1-2): KAGVTQTPRYLIKTRGQQVTLSCSPISGHRSVSWYQQTPGQGLQFLFEYFSETQRNKGNFPGRFSGRQFSNSRSEMNVSTLELGDSALYLCASSPDRGQSGYTFGSGTRLTVV.

The genes are TRBV7-2 and TRBJ1-5; D possibly corresponds to TRBD1 (5 bases). The CDR3 length is 15 residues. Trimming took off 0 bases at V and 7 bases at J, with 13 bases between the two ends. CDR1 and CDR2 (germline): SGHTA, FQGNSA. CDR3 sequence: CASSLAAGAGQPQHF. DNA for the CDR3: TGTGCCAGCAGCTTAGCGGCCGGGGCCGGCCAGCCCCAGCATTTT.

The CDR3 DNA reads TGTGCCACCAGCAGGACAGTTATCACCGGGGAGCTGTTTTTT. Protein product: CATSRTVITGELFF. V is TRBV15 and J is TRBJ2-2; possible D gene TRBD1, 5 bases. This CDR3 spans 14 amino acids. The ends were cut back, 3 bases at V and 4 bases at J, with 9 bases in the middle. The V gene's germline CDR1 is LNHNV and CDR2 YYDKDF (reference sequence). The variable domain in full, with the rest retrieved from reference TRBV15 and TRBJ2-2, is DAMVIQNPRYQVTQFGKPVTLSCSQTLNHNVMYWYQQKSSQAPKLLFHYYDKDFNNEADTPDNFQSRRPNTSFCFLDIRSPGLGDTAMYLCATSRTVITGELFFGEGSRLTVL.

V and J are TRBV5-1 and TRBJ1-4; the D gene is possibly TRBD1 (5 bases). The V end was cut by 1 base, the J end by 8 bases, with 12 bases between. The germline V gene has CDR1 SGHRS and CDR2 YFSETQ. The CDR3 extends over 14 amino acids. CDR3 protein: CASSLRQKGEKLFF. The CDR3 coding sequence is TGCGCCAGCAGCTTGAGACAGAAGGGAGAAAAACTGTTTTTT.

V and J are TRBV7-2 and TRBJ2-1; D may match TRBD1 or TRBD2 (5 bases each). The CDR3 length is 14 residues. The germline V gene has CDR1 SGHTA and CDR2 FQGNSA. V was shortened by 4 bases and J by 7 bases, with 14 bases between the two germline ends. The DNA for the CDR3 is TGTGCCAGCAGCTATAACCCAGGGACGAATGAGCAGTTCTTC. This encodes CASSYNPGTNEQFF.

The chain combines TRBV29-1 with TRBJ2-4; TRBD1 is a possible D gene (6 bases). The germline V and J ends were trimmed by 7 bases and 0 bases, with 19 bases remaining between them. The CDR3 totals 16 residues. Germline CDR1 and CDR2: SQVTM and ANQGSEA. CDR3 nucleotide sequence: TGCAGCGCCGTCCCGGGACAAGAACTAGCCAAAAACATTCAGTACTTC. Protein sequence: CSAVPGQELAKNIQYF.

This chain joins TRBV7-8 and TRBJ1-4; D uncertain. Germline CDR1 reads SGHVS; CDR2 reads FQNEAQ. Trimming shortened V by 0 bases and J by 5 bases, and 10 bases separated the two germline ends. The CDR3 has 15 amino acids. The CDR3, as DNA: TGTGCCAGCAGCTTAGCCGAGGCACTAAATGAAAAACTGTTTTTT. Translation: CASSLAEALNEKLFF.

This clone was counted between two and nine times. The chain recombines TRBV4-1 with TRBJ2-3, with D hard to call. The CDR3 length is 17 residues. Looked up from germline, CDR1 is MGHRA and CDR2 is YSYEKL. Between the trimmed V and J ends, which lost 1 base and 0 bases, there was a span of 14 bases. The CDR3 DNA reads TGCGCCAGCAGCCAAGTTATGTCAGTCTCTAGCACAGATACGCAGTATTTT. Encoded protein: CASSQVMSVSSTDTQYF.

This clone was seen more than once but under ten times. The rearrangement joins TRBV5-6 to TRBJ1-1, with 12 bases fitting TRBD1. The V segment lost 5 bases and the J segment 3 bases; nucleotides outside the gene matches: 8. Germline CDR1 is SGHDT and CDR2 is YYEEEE. The CDR3 length is 16 residues. The CDR3 nucleotides read TGTGCCAGCAGTCTCGGGACAGGGGGCTTTGACACTGAAGCTTTCTTT. It specifies CASSLGTGGFDTEAFF.

This sequence joins TRBV29-1 and TRBJ1-1; D is perhaps TRBD1 (6 bases). Germline-derived CDR1 and CDR2 are SQVTM and ANQGSEA. V lost 4 bases, J lost 1 base, and 10 bases lay in between. This CDR3 region has 13 residues. As DNA, the CDR3 is TGCAGCGTTGGGGGACATCAGAACACTGAAGCTTTCTTT. Translation: CSVGGHQNTEAFF.

This clone turned up a few times. J is TRBJ1-1 and V is TRBV7-2; D is perhaps TRBD1 (5 bases). Trimming shortened V by 3 bases and J by 0 bases, and 8 bases separated the two germline ends. Germline V gene data show CDR1 as SGHTA and CDR2 as FQGNSA. The CDR3 covers 14 residues. As DNA, the CDR3 is TGTGCCAGCAGCTTTGACAGAGTGAACACTGAAGCTTTCTTT. Translating gives CASSFDRVNTEAFF. Drawing the rest from reference TRBV7-2 and TRBJ1-1, the complete variable domain is GAGVSQSPSNKVTEKGKDVELRCDPISGHTALYWYRQSLGQGLEFLIYFQGNSAPDKSGLPSDRFSAERTGGSVSTLTIQRTQQEDSAVYLCASSFDRVNTEAFFGQGTRLTVV.

The V and J genes are TRBV19 and TRBJ2-2; 11 nucleotides match TRBD1. From germline, CDR1 is LNHDA and CDR2 SQIVND (reference sequence). The CDR3 has 16 amino acids. V was clipped by 5 bases and J by 9 bases; unmatched bases: 11. The CDR3 sequence is CASSRRDRGSPRELFF. DNA of the CDR3: TGTGCCAGTAGTCGAAGGGACAGGGGGTCCCCCCGGGAGCTGTTTTTT.

This clone occurred a few times. This rearrangement joins TRBV19 to TRBJ1-5; a possible D gene is TRBD1 (5 bases). V was shortened by 1 base and J by 1 base, with 20 bases between the two germline ends. This CDR3 comprises 19 residues. CDR1 LNHDA and CDR2 SQIVND come from the germline V gene (reference sequence). CDR3 sequence (DNA): TGTGCCAGTAGTATAGGTGCAGGGTCTTTGCATAGGAGCAATCAGCCCCAGCATTTT. It translates to CASSIGAGSLHRSNQPQHF.

J is TRBJ2-2 and V is TRBV6-5, with no clear D. Trimming took 2 bases from V and 2 from J, leaving 9 bases between them. Germline loops: CDR1 MNHEY, CDR2 SVGAGI. This CDR3 region has 15 residues. The DNA of the CDR3 is TGTGCCAGCAGTTACGAGGCCAGAAACACCGGGGAGCTGTTTTTT. Amino acids: CASSYEARNTGELFF.

This clone showed up just once. The V call is TRBV6-5, the J call TRBJ2-2, with 7 bases fitting TRBD1. The CDR3 is 16 amino acids. Germline CDR1 reads MNHEY; CDR2 reads SVGAGI. The junction had 1 base not matched to a gene; V was cut back by 0 bases and J by 0 bases. Written as DNA, the CDR3 is TGTGCCAGCAGTTACTCGGACAGGACGAACACCGGGGAGCTGTTTTTT. It translates to CASSYSDRTNTGELFF.

The chain combines TRBV28 with TRBJ2-2; the D call may be TRBD1 or TRBD2 (5 bases each). Germline V lookup: CDR1 MDHEN, CDR2 SYDVKM. The CDR3 is 14 amino acids. The V end lost 3 bases, the J end lost 3 bases, and 8 bases lay between the germline ends. Written as DNA, the CDR3 is TGTGCCAGCAGTTTCCGGGACCACACCGGGGAGCTGTTTTTT. Residues: CASSFRDHTGELFF.